A selection of T cell receptor beta chains follows, all from one sample in a study of blood T cells in healthy people across ages. TCRdb fed the 5' RACE reads into MiXCR, producing one record per CDR3 protein. Seen here are around 1,500,000 distinct CDR3 sequences, roughly 30% observed once, and the top ten hold about 7.7%. The sequencing input was blood. These receptors came from a woman in her twenties or thirties in good health. Both conserved end residues are part of each CDR3. The D gene is left open where the match is weak. Some rows have no size entry. The others give once, few or many, or a class for an expanded clone.

V gene	clone size	D gene	J gene	CDR3 DNA	CDR3 protein
TRBV18	few	.	TRBJ2-3	TGTGCCAGCTCTGACATAGGGGAAGGGGCGCAGTATTTT	CASSDIGEGAQYF
TRBV6-5	few	TRBD1	TRBJ1-1	TGTGCCAGCAGCAAGGGGGCTCTGAACACTGAAGCTTTCTTT	CASSKGALNTEAFF
TRBV19	.	.	TRBJ2-5	TGTGCCAGTAGTATATCTCGGAGTGGCCAGACCCAGTACTTC	CASSISRSGQTQYF
TRBV10-3	.	.	TRBJ2-7	TGTGCCACGGAGCTAGCACCTTACGAGCAGTACTTC	CATELAPYEQYF
TRBV29-1	.	TRBD1	TRBJ1-5	TGCAGCGTAGACAGGGGTGCCAATCAGCCCCAGCATTTT	CSVDRGANQPQHF
TRBV6-6	.	.	TRBJ2-2	TGTGCCAGCAGTGGGTACGGGAGCGTTAACACCGGGGAGCTGTTTTTT	CASSGYGSVNTGELFF
TRBV14	.	.	TRBJ2-5	TGTGCCAGCAACAGCTCGGTGGGGGTCCAAGAGACCCAGTACTTC	CASNSSVGVQETQYF
TRBV9	few	TRBD2	TRBJ2-7	TGTGCCAGCAGCGTGGGAGCGGGAGGTTCCTACAAGCAGTACTTC	CASSVGAGGSYKQYF
TRBV7-9	few	.	TRBJ2-4	TGTGCCAGCAGCCTCGGCGGGGCTGGCTTGAACATTCAGTACTTC	CASSLGGAGLNIQYF
TRBV15	.	TRBD1	TRBJ1-1	TGTGCCACCAGCAGCTACAGGGGGCTGTGGACTGAAGCTTTCTTT	CATSSYRGLWTEAFF
TRBV5-1	.	TRBD2	TRBJ2-1	TGCGCCAGCAGAGTTACTAGCGCCTCCTACAATGAGCAGTTCTTC	CASRVTSASYNEQFF
TRBV20-1	once	.	TRBJ1-5	TGCAGTGCCCGAATCCAGGGTGGGATCAATCAGCCCCAGCATTTT	CSARIQGGINQPQHF
TRBV6-5	.	TRBD1	TRBJ1-5	TGTGCCGGCAGTGTGGACAGGGGAAGCAATCAGCCCCAGCATTTT	CAGSVDRGSNQPQHF
TRBV25-1	.	.	TRBJ2-3	TGTGCCAGCAGTGATCCGGGACGGGGCACAGATACGCAGTATTTT	CASSDPGRGTDTQYF
TRBV12-3/TRBV12-4	.	.	TRBJ1-2	TGTGCCAGCAGAGCGGACTCGGTGTATGGCTACACCTTC	CASRADSVYGYTF
TRBV5-1	few	.	TRBJ2-1	TGCACCAGCAGCCCGGATCTGCTATGGCAGTTCTTC	CTSSPDLLWQFF
TRBV30	.	.	TRBJ2-1	TGTGCCTGGAGTGTACAGCTTGGCGGACCCAGCCCCCAGTTCTTC	CAWSVQLGGPSPQFF
TRBV20-1	few	TRBD1	TRBJ1-2	TGCAGTGCCTTGGGACAGGGGGCTGACGATGGCCACACCTTC	CSALGQGADDGHTF
TRBV7-2	many	.	TRBJ1-2	TGTGCCAGCAGCTTGGCCAGGGCTAACTATGGCTACACCTTC	CASSLARANYGYTF
TRBV21-1	.	.	TRBJ1-2	TGTGCCAGCAGCAAAGGTAGCTATGGCTACACCTTC	CASSKGSYGYTF
TRBV12-3/TRBV12-4	few	.	TRBJ2-2	TGTGCCAGCAGTTTAGCGGGCTCGGGGACCGGGGAGCTGTTTTTT	CASSLAGSGTGELFF
TRBV7-2	few	.	TRBJ2-2	TGTGCCAGCACCATAATCTTGGGGGGCGGCAGAAGGCCCGGGGAGCTGTTTTTT	CASTIILGGGRRPGELFF
TRBV2	.	.	TRBJ1-5	TGTGCCAGCAGGGATACGGTTGGGCCCCAGCATTTT	CASRDTVGPQHF
TRBV21-1	few	.	TRBJ2-6	TGTGCCAGCAACAAAGACCCCTCTGGGGCCAACGTCCTGACTTTC	CASNKDPSGANVLTF
TRBV2	.	.	TRBJ2-1	TGTGCCAGCAGACGACAGGTGAGCTCCTACAATGAGCAGTTCTTC	CASRRQVSSYNEQFF
TRBV29-1	many	.	TRBJ2-1	TGCAGCGTGAGGGCCCGTTTTGGGCGCGATGAGCAGTTCTTC	CSVRARFGRDEQFF
TRBV9	.	.	TRBJ2-7	TGTGCCGGCAGCGTAGAACCAGGACAAATCTACGAGCAGTACTTC	CAGSVEPGQIYEQYF
TRBV25-1	many	.	TRBJ2-7	TGTGCCAGCAGTGAATGGGATAGCAGGACCAGCTCCTACGAGCAGTACTTC	CASSEWDSRTSSYEQYF
TRBV7-2	many	TRBD1	TRBJ2-5	TGTGCCAGCAGCCTACAGGGGGCGCCCCGAGAGACCCAGTACTTC	CASSLQGAPRETQYF
TRBV7-9	.	.	TRBJ2-7	TGTGCCAGCAGCTTAGACGGCCGCGATGAGCAGTACTTC	CASSLDGRDEQYF
TRBV5-6	few	TRBD1	TRBJ2-7	TGTGCCAGCAGCCGAAGTGGACAGGGTACCTACGAGCAGTACTTC	CASSRSGQGTYEQYF
TRBV28	many	.	TRBJ1-2	TGTGCCAGCAGTTTGTATGACACAACTTATGGCTACACCTTC	CASSLYDTTYGYTF
TRBV29-1	many	TRBD2	TRBJ2-5	TGCAGCGTGGGACTAGCGGGAGTTATAGAGACCCAGTACTTC	CSVGLAGVIETQYF
TRBV6-1	.	TRBD2	TRBJ2-7	TGTGCCTCATTGGGACTAGCGGGAGCGGAGAGGATAGGCGAGCAGTACTTC	CASLGLAGAERIGEQYF
TRBV20-1	few	TRBD2	TRBJ2-3	TGCAGTGCTAGCCCTTGGGGGAGCGGGGGGGAGCCCGCAGATACGCAGTATTTT	CSASPWGSGGEPADTQYF
TRBV30	once	.	TRBJ2-7	TGTGCCTGGATCCCCGCAGGGGTGTACGAGCAGTACTTC	CAWIPAGVYEQYF
TRBV5-1	.	.	TRBJ1-6	TGCGCCAGCGGCTCCGGGACGGCTAATTCACCCCTCCACTTT	CASGSGTANSPLHF
TRBV5-1	few	.	TRBJ2-7	TGCGCCAGCAGCTTGGACTCACAAAGCTACGAGCAGTACTTC	CASSLDSQSYEQYF
TRBV20-1	many	.	TRBJ2-7	TGCAGTGCTAGAGACGGTCCCTACGAGCAGTACTTC	CSARDGPYEQYF
TRBV5-5	once	.	TRBJ1-1	TGTGCCAGCAGCTTGGGTTCCGTAGGAGACACTGAAGCTTTCTTT	CASSLGSVGDTEAFF
TRBV6-1	many	.	TRBJ2-4	TGTGCCAGCAGTGAGGAGCTTCGTATAGCCAAAAACATTCAGTACTTC	CASSEELRIAKNIQYF
TRBV6-6	many	.	TRBJ2-1	TGTGCCAGCAGTTACTCGGGAAACCGGGCAGAGCAGTTCTTC	CASSYSGNRAEQFF
TRBV2	few	TRBD2	TRBJ2-3	TGTGCCAGCAGTTCACTAGCGGGGTTTCAAGATACGCAGTATTTT	CASSSLAGFQDTQYF
TRBV12-3/TRBV12-4	few	.	TRBJ1-5	TGTGCCAATCACGACGGGAGTAATCAGCCCCAGCATTTT	CANHDGSNQPQHF
TRBV5-8	.	TRBD1	TRBJ1-2	TGTGCCAGCAGCTCGGGGACAGGGGGTTGGTATGGCTACACCTTC	CASSSGTGGWYGYTF
TRBV4-3	.	.	TRBJ2-5	TGCGCCAACAGCCAAGAGGCCAGGCGGGAGACCCAGTACTTC	CANSQEARRETQYF
TRBV4-2	.	TRBD1	TRBJ2-2	TGTGCCAGCAGCCAAGAAGAGGGGGCTAGCACCGGGGAGCTGTTTTTT	CASSQEEGASTGELFF
TRBV5-5	many	.	TRBJ2-1	TGTGCCAGCAGCAGAGTGGGGGCAGCGGGTGAGCAGTTCTTC	CASSRVGAAGEQFF
TRBV2	.	.	TRBJ2-2	TGTGCCAGCAGCCTCCAAGAAAAGCTGTTTTTT	CASSLQEKLFF
TRBV12-3/TRBV12-4	.	TRBD2	TRBJ2-7	TGTGCCAGCAGCATAGCGGGAGTTGCCCTCTACGAGCAGTACTTC	CASSIAGVALYEQYF
TRBV2	.	.	TRBJ2-1	TGTGCCAGCAGTGCGGATTCGCTCAATGAGCAGTTCTTC	CASSADSLNEQFF
TRBV24-1	many	TRBD1	TRBJ1-2	TGTGCCACCAGTGATTCGAACCGGGACAGGGGCTACACCTTC	CATSDSNRDRGYTF
TRBV6-5	few	.	TRBJ2-7	TGTGCCAGCAGGAGCGACAGGTACAACGAGCAGTACTTC	CASRSDRYNEQYF
TRBV7-9	few	.	TRBJ1-2	TGTGCCAGCAGCTTAGAGGCGGCCGGGGAAGGCTACACCTTC	CASSLEAAGEGYTF
TRBV7-8	.	TRBD2	TRBJ2-7	TGTGCCAGCAGCCCCAGGGGGGCTAGCGGGAGCTACGAGCAGTACTTC	CASSPRGASGSYEQYF
TRBV12-3/TRBV12-4	many	TRBD1	TRBJ1-6	TGTGCCAGCAGTTTTTCGGACAGGGGTAATTCACCCCTCCACTTT	CASSFSDRGNSPLHF
TRBV5-1	.	TRBD1	TRBJ2-3	TGCGCCAGCATCCAGAGGACAGGCCTCTCCGGGGATACGCAGTATTTT	CASIQRTGLSGDTQYF
TRBV12-5	few	TRBD2	TRBJ2-1	TGTGCTAGTGGTTTGGGTCTAGCGGGGGACCCGAGGCAGTTCTTC	CASGLGLAGDPRQFF
TRBV12-3/TRBV12-4	.	TRBD2	TRBJ2-3	TGTGCCAGCAGTTTGGGTCTAGCGGGGACACCAGCAGATACGCAGTATTTT	CASSLGLAGTPADTQYF
TRBV2	few	.	TRBJ2-1	TGTGCCAGCAGGGGCGGACAGAGGGATGAGCAGTTCTTC	CASRGGQRDEQFF